The rows below give T cell receptor beta chains drawn from one sample of a study of blood T cell repertoires in COVID-19. Sequenced by immunoSEQ multiplex PCR; TCRdb stores in-frame clones only, minus some. Here the sample spans about 51,000 clones, approximately 90% being singletons. The sample was peripheral blood. The receptors here all came from a man aged 45 to 65 with acute or convalescent COVID-19. The CDR3 runs from the conserved cysteine through the conserved F or W. Each record gives: V gene, J gene, CDR3 protein.

V: TRBV5-1
J: TRBJ1-4
CDR3: CASSLFGETEKLFF

V: TRBV25-1
J: TRBJ2-1
CDR3: CASSDRSLAGEHNEQFF

V: TRBV19
J: TRBJ2-6
CDR3: CASSSSRQGDSGANVLTF

V: TRBV18
J: TRBJ2-7
CDR3: CASSSYRDGSYEQYF

V: TRBV30
J: TRBJ2-7
CDR3: CAWSGTWTAITYEQYF

V: TRBV7-3
J: TRBJ2-1
CDR3: CASSLRLAGLNEQFF

V: TRBV19
J: TRBJ2-2
CDR3: CASSIAVRRFGTGELFF

V: TRBV30
J: TRBJ1-1
CDR3: CAWSVLQGTTEAFF

V: TRBV6-5
J: TRBJ2-3
CDR3: CASTLARSTDTQYF

V: TRBV5-1
J: TRBJ2-3
CDR3: CASSLAHGGAADTQYF

V: TRBV29-1
J: TRBJ2-7
CDR3: CSVTGTGTYEQYF

V: TRBV10-3
J: TRBJ2-2
CDR3: CAISLAGDTGELFF

V: TRBV11-2
J: TRBJ1-2
CDR3: CASSLVDSNYGYTF

V: TRBV7-8
J: TRBJ2-1
CDR3: CASSWGLAGGPYNEQFF

V: TRBV30
J: TRBJ1-2
CDR3: CAWSVPDSTNGGYTF

V: TRBV18
J: TRBJ2-1
CDR3: CASSPWDRYIDEQFF

V: TRBV12-3/TRBV12-4
J: TRBJ1-2
CDR3: CASSPTGGYGYTF

V: TRBV21-1
J: TRBJ2-3
CDR3: CAPQAGDTQYF

V: TRBV6-1
J: TRBJ2-5
CDR3: CASSDRGTGSSGETQYF

V: TRBV3-1/TRBV3-2
J: TRBJ1-2
CDR3: CASSHHPGNYGYTF

V: TRBV6-5
J: TRBJ1-5
CDR3: CASRGGNSNQPQHF

V: TRBV2
J: TRBJ2-3
CDR3: CASTSDRVPDTQYF

V: TRBV24-1
J: TRBJ1-1
CDR3: CATSAQRGTEAFF

V: TRBV5-6
J: TRBJ1-1
CDR3: CASSLAGTGVNTEAFF

V: TRBV11-2
J: TRBJ2-3
CDR3: CASSWGTSSSDTQYF

V: TRBV11-2
J: TRBJ2-3
CDR3: CASSYSTSGADTQYF

V: TRBV24-1
J: TRBJ2-5
CDR3: CATSDLGQSKETQYF

V: TRBV3-1/TRBV3-2
J: TRBJ2-7
CDR3: CASSSTGVAGNEQYF

V: TRBV1
J: TRBJ2-2
CDR3: CTSSQDGAGGHFGELFF

V: TRBV6-6
J: TRBJ2-3
CDR3: CASSRNGDRGPDTQYF

V: TRBV2
J: TRBJ2-5
CDR3: CASSGLAVETQYF

V: TRBV18
J: TRBJ1-2
CDR3: CASSPDGDYGYTF

V: TRBV30
J: TRBJ2-1
CDR3: CAWSPSFGAGGSYNEQFF